These 2 T cell receptor beta chains share one sample of origin, sequenced in a study of shared clonotypes between healthy human individuals. Libraries were prepared by immunoSEQ multiplex PCR; TCRdb keeps only in-frame clonotypes and omits some of them. The sample includes 2 million to 2.5 million clones, about nine tenths of them seen just once. The specimen sequenced was naive CD4+ T cells from PBMCs. Specified subset: CD45RA+ positively selected. These receptor sequences come from a man younger than 35 in good health. Some clones in this sample may be carry-over from other donors' samples.

The chain is built from TRBV6-5 and TRBJ2-7; D remains ambiguous. This CDR3 has 15 residues. The germline gives CDR1 MNHEY, CDR2 SVGAGI. The V end was cut by 0 bases, the J end by 0 bases, with 9 bases between. DNA of the CDR3: TGTGCCAGCAGTTACTCTGGGGTAAGCTCCTACGAGCAGTACTTC. Translated: CASSYSGVSSYEQYF.

V gene TRBV5-1 combines with J gene TRBJ2-7; 7 nucleotides match TRBD2. The CDR3 extends over 16 amino acids. Germline lookup yields CDR1 SGHRS and CDR2 YFSETQ. V was clipped by 4 bases and J by 0 bases; unmatched bases: 10. This CDR3 is CASSGGVAAGSYEQYF. CDR3 DNA: TGCGCCAGCAGCGGGGGGGTAGCGGCGGGCTCCTACGAGCAGTACTTC.